Sequencing of this TCR beta chain was carried out in a study of identical twins. Study-level points and caveats: Cross-sectional statistics underpinned the conclusions; the same donors were not followed.

For this clonotype: The antigen remains undetermined.

There are 15 residues in the CDR3. One entry per CDR3 protein, called by TCRdb with MiXCR from the 5' RACE reads. The sample includes about 1.7 million distinct CDR3 sequences, around 29% seen only once; the top ten take under 0.35%. The TCR was taken from a newborn girl in good health. Specimen: cord blood. The chain carries TRBV21-1 and TRBJ2-7; TRBD1, as called in the table, went unchecked against the DNA. TRBV21-1 is shown as a pseudogene. The CDR3, as DNA: TGTGCCAGCAGCAAAGGGGCAGCCCTAATCTACGAGCAGTACTTC. Protein: CASSKGAALIYEQYF.